This T cell receptor (beta chain) was obtained from a study of technical replicates of blood from several donors. J lost 4 bases, V lost 3 bases, and 8 bases had no gene match. The CDR3 spans 15 residues. Per germline, CDR1 GTSNPN and CDR2 SVGIG (reference sequence). Profiled with immunoSEQ multiplex PCR; TCRdb holds only in-frame clones, not every one. The sample includes 75,000 to 90,000 clones, around 90% of them seen just once. This rearrangement joins TRBV30 to TRBJ2-7; 11 bases are shared with TRBD1. The receptor was isolated from a human donor in good health. The sequenced sample was T cells isolated from PBMCs. For the CDR3, the DNA is TGTGCCTGGAGCTTACTCGGGACAGGGGGATACGAGCAGTACTTC. Its protein product is CAWSLLGTGGYEQYF.